The rows below give T cell receptor beta chains drawn from one sample of a study of shared clonotypes between healthy human individuals. Using immunoSEQ multiplex PCR, the repertoire was profiled, and TCRdb retains in-frame clones only, with some absent. The data show around 700,000 clones, approximately 79% seen once. The sample taken for sequencing was memory CD4+ T cells sorted from blood. Receptors were obtained from a woman aged 30 to 39 in good health. CDR3s include the opening cysteine and the closing phenylalanine or tryptophan. D genes are given only for firm matches. The size field is filled for only some rows; it gives once, few, many or a size class.

j_call d_call v_call clone_size cdr3_aa cdr3_nt
TRBJ2-2 TRBD1 TRBV19 few CASSMGGWGQGGSGELFF TGTGCCAGTAGTATGGGAGGATGGGGACAGGGAGGTTCCGGGGAGCTGTTTTTT
TRBJ2-7 TRBD2 TRBV10-2 . CASSPQTSGSKNKQYF TGCGCCAGCAGCCCTCAGACTAGCGGGAGTAAAAATAAGCAGTACTTC
TRBJ2-5 . TRBV15 . CAPLLGDRETQYF TGTGCCCCCTTATTGGGGGATCGAGAGACCCAGTACTTC
TRBJ1-1 . TRBV29-1 . CSVGSQTDTEAFF TGCAGCGTTGGGTCCCAGACGGACACTGAAGCTTTCTTT
TRBJ2-7 TRBD1 TRBV29-1 . CSVGMGTASYEQYF TGCAGCGTTGGGATGGGGACAGCCTCCTACGAGCAGTACTTC
TRBJ2-3 . TRBV5-1 . CASSPTGASPDTQYF TGCGCCAGCAGCCCGACCGGGGCTAGCCCAGATACGCAGTATTTT
TRBJ2-1 . TRBV7-2 . CASSPPGPAYREQFF TGTGCCAGCAGCCCTCCGGGACCAGCCTACCGGGAGCAGTTCTTC
TRBJ2-5 . TRBV7-2 . CASSFRVGAGTQETQYF TGTGCCAGCAGCTTTCGGGTAGGAGCAGGAACCCAAGAGACCCAGTACTTC
TRBJ1-5 . TRBV28 once CASSGPREANQPQHF TGTGCCAGCAGTGGTCCCCGGGAAGCCAATCAGCCCCAGCATTTT
TRBJ1-4 TRBD1 TRBV27 few CASARGQGNEKLFF TGTGCCAGCGCTCGGGGACAGGGTAATGAAAAACTGTTTTTT
TRBJ2-6 . TRBV5-5 . CASSLRYVFTSGANVLTF TGTGCCAGCAGCTTACGTTATGTTTTCACATCTGGGGCCAACGTCCTGACTTTC
TRBJ1-1 . TRBV6-5 . CASSSTGSGREAFF TGTGCCAGCAGTTCCACCGGTAGTGGGAGGGAAGCTTTCTTT
TRBJ2-5 . TRBV6-4 . CASRDTSPETQYF TGTGCCAGCAGAGACACCTCCCCCGAGACCCAGTACTTC
TRBJ2-7 . TRBV5-1 . CASSIRSVSYEQYF TGCGCCAGCAGCATAAGGAGTGTGAGCTACGAGCAGTACTTC
TRBJ2-7 . TRBV13 few CASSSRGLGSYEQYF TGTGCCAGCAGCTCACGCGGACTTGGCTCCTACGAGCAGTACTTC
TRBJ1-2 . TRBV11-2 . CASSLTFPDKQTSNYGYTF TGTGCCAGCAGCTTAACTTTCCCGGACAAACAAACCTCTAACTATGGCTACACCTTC
TRBJ1-3 . TRBV4-1 . CASSLMQGITGNTIYF TGCGCCAGCAGCCTGATGCAGGGGATTACTGGAAACACCATATATTTT
TRBJ1-4 . TRBV28 once CASRLNEKLFF TGTGCCAGCAGGTTAAACGAAAAACTGTTTTTT
TRBJ1-2 . TRBV5-4 . CASTRGGDNYGYTF TGTGCCAGCACCCGAGGGGGGGATAACTATGGCTACACCTTC
TRBJ1-2 . TRBV6-1 . CASSEARASWGAGDGYTF TGTGCCAGCAGTGAAGCGAGGGCCTCCTGGGGGGCTGGTGATGGCTACACCTTC
TRBJ2-1 TRBD2 TRBV2 . CASSERAGGYNEQFF TGTGCCAGCAGTGAACGAGCGGGAGGGTACAATGAGCAGTTCTTC
TRBJ2-1 . TRBV4-2 . CASSQEDSSYNEQFF TGTGCCAGCAGCCAAGAGGACAGCTCCTACAATGAGCAGTTCTTC
TRBJ1-3 . TRBV18 . CASSRDYSGNTIYF TGTGCCAGCTCACGGGACTACTCTGGAAACACCATATATTTT
TRBJ1-1 . TRBV27 . CASSLMRGGNTEAFF TGTGCCAGCAGTTTAATGAGGGGGGGGAACACTGAAGCTTTCTTT
TRBJ2-7 . TRBV9 . CASSGQAFEQYF TGTGCCAGCAGCGGGCAGGCGTTCGAGCAGTACTTC
TRBJ2-5 . TRBV11-2 . CASSLGSETQYF TGTGCCAGCAGCTTAGGTTCGGAGACCCAGTACTTC
TRBJ2-2 TRBD2 TRBV19 . CASSALSGRSTGELFF TGTGCCAGTAGTGCCCTTAGCGGGAGGAGCACCGGGGAGCTGTTTTTT
TRBJ1-4 . TRBV27 . CASRGIGGAANEKLFF TGTGCCAGCAGGGGCATAGGGGGGGCCGCTAATGAAAAACTGTTTTTT
TRBJ2-7 TRBD1 TRBV5-1 . CASSLDRVSYEQYF TGCGCCAGCAGCCTGGACAGGGTCTCCTACGAGCAGTACTTC
TRBJ1-1 . TRBV7-8 . CASSLRDRGFNTEAFF TGTGCCAGCAGCTTAAGAGACCGGGGGTTTAACACTGAAGCTTTCTTT
TRBJ1-2 . TRBV6-6 . CASSLGGQAGGYTF TGTGCCAGCAGTTTGGGAGGCCAGGCGGGTGGCTACACCTTC
TRBJ1-4 TRBD1 TRBV15 few CATSREAGGKGKLFF TGTGCCACCAGCAGAGAGGCAGGGGGAAAGGGAAAACTGTTTTTT
TRBJ1-3 TRBD1 TRBV5-5 . CASSWTGLGNTIYF TGTGCCAGCAGCTGGACAGGTCTTGGAAACACCATATATTTT
TRBJ1-2 . TRBV5-1 once CASSLVGDGGSGYGYTF TGCGCCAGCAGCTTAGTAGGGGATGGAGGGTCCGGCTATGGCTACACCTTC
TRBJ2-7 TRBD1 TRBV5-1 . CASSSLSGQGAREQYF TGCGCCAGCAGCTCACTATCGGGACAGGGGGCTCGTGAGCAGTACTTC
TRBJ2-7 TRBD2 TRBV28 . CASSLSTSGKRYEQYF TGTGCCAGCAGTTTAAGTACTAGCGGGAAGCGGTACGAGCAGTACTTC
TRBJ2-7 TRBD1 TRBV29-1 . CSSTGTGGNEQYF TGCAGCTCTACCGGGACAGGGGGCAACGAGCAGTACTTC
TRBJ1-2 TRBD1 TRBV28 . CASSLSTGGAYGYTF TGTGCCAGCAGTTTATCGACAGGGGGCGCGTATGGCTACACCTTC
TRBJ2-7 . TRBV7-8 few CASSPRRTNSYEQYF TGTGCCAGCAGCCCCCGGCGGACGAATTCCTACGAGCAGTACTTC
TRBJ2-3 TRBD2 TRBV10-2 . CASRKGLAGGRISTDTQYF TGCGCCAGCAGGAAAGGACTAGCGGGAGGGCGGATCAGCACAGATACGCAGTATTTT
TRBJ2-1 . TRBV6-5 once CASSDWPLGQFF TGTGCCAGCAGTGATTGGCCTCTTGGGCAGTTCTTC
TRBJ1-3 TRBD1 TRBV28 once CASRKQGNPGNTIYF TGTGCCAGCAGGAAACAGGGGAATCCTGGAAACACCATATATTTT
TRBJ2-7 . TRBV28 . CASSPSDAILSYEQYF TGTGCCAGCAGTCCGTCGGACGCAATTCTGTCCTACGAGCAGTACTTC
TRBJ2-6 . TRBV27 . CASSTSFRATHSGANVLTF TGTGCCAGCAGTACGAGCTTTAGAGCGACCCACTCTGGGGCCAACGTCCTGACTTTC
TRBJ2-1 TRBD2 TRBV2 . CASSEYSGAANEQFF TGTGCCAGCAGTGAATATAGCGGGGCCGCTAATGAGCAGTTCTTC
TRBJ2-7 . TRBV7-2 few CASSSLGYPQYF TGTGCCAGCAGCTCCCTGGGCTACCCGCAGTACTTC
TRBJ2-1 TRBD1 TRBV5-1 . CASSSTGANYNEQFF TGCGCCAGCAGCTCGACAGGGGCCAACTACAATGAGCAGTTCTTC
TRBJ1-5 . TRBV7-2 . CASSDQGRPQHF TGTGCCAGCAGCGATCAGGGGAGGCCCCAGCATTTT
TRBJ1-1 TRBD1 TRBV2 . CASTKEGGETEAFF TGTGCCAGCACCAAAGAAGGGGGCGAAACTGAAGCTTTCTTT
TRBJ2-7 TRBD1 TRBV7-9 once CASSRQGGSYEQYF TGTGCCAGCAGCCGACAGGGTGGCTCCTACGAGCAGTACTTC
TRBJ1-2 TRBD1 TRBV19 . CASSSGTVKDYGYTF TGTGCCAGTAGTTCGGGGACAGTCAAGGACTATGGCTACACCTTC
TRBJ2-3 . TRBV6-5 . CATRERGGTDTQYF TGTGCCACCCGGGAACGGGGAGGCACAGATACGCAGTATTTT
TRBJ2-5 . TRBV28 . CASRTGGETQYF TGTGCCAGCAGGACAGGCGGGGAGACCCAGTACTTC
TRBJ2-2 . TRBV19 . CASTRADTGELFF TGTGCCTCCACCCGGGCAGACACCGGGGAGCTGTTTTTT
TRBJ2-1 . TRBV27 . CATARERYNEQFF TGTGCCACCGCCAGGGAACGGTACAATGAGCAGTTCTTC